The present TCR beta chain was sequenced within a study of cytomegalovirus exposure and HLA in healthy donors. The study, taken as a whole, reports: The likely explanation for a cluster of highly shared sequence variants was sequencing artifact. TCR beta V segments were, for the most part, productive about 87% or about 30% of the time in an earlier analysis.

About this clone itself: Its matching antigen is unknown.

PCR employed 60 Vbeta and 13 Jbeta primers. Method: immunoSEQ multiplex PCR; TCRdb's copy keeps in-frame clones and lacks some. This sample's table reports 45,000 to 60,000 clones. Trimming left V 5 bases short and J 3 bases short, with 11 bases between. From germline, CDR1 is MDHEN and CDR2 SYDVKM. CDR3 length equals 14 residues. This chain connects TRBV28 to TRBJ1-5, with D possibly TRBD1 on 5 matching bases. The sequence came from a male donor in good health and CMV-seronegative. The sequenced material came from PBMCs. The CDR3 DNA reads TGTGCCAGCAGTGCGGGGGGGATCAATCAGCCCCAGCATTTT. Its translation: CASSAGGINQPQHF.